The rows below give T cell receptor beta chains drawn from one sample of a study of T cell responses to AZD1222 COVID-19 vaccine. Libraries were prepared by immunoSEQ multiplex PCR; TCRdb keeps only in-frame clonotypes and omits some of them. The table shows approximately 150,000 clones, with around nine tenths occurring only once. The material was peripheral blood, obtained 28 days after the second AZD1222 dose. Receptors originate from an adult who received the AZD1222 COVID-19 vaccine. Both conserved end residues are part of each CDR3. A D gene is named only where the DNA matches it firmly. Only some rows state a clone size, as once, few, many or a class for expanded clones.

D	J	size	length	V	DNA	CDR3
NA	TRBJ1-2	NA	12	TRBV24-1	TGTGCCACCAACCACCCGACCTATGGCTACACCTTC	CATNHPTYGYTF
NA	TRBJ1-5	NA	15	TRBV15	TGTGCCACCAGCAGAGATGTAGTACGCAATCAGCCCCAGCATTTT	CATSRDVVRNQPQHF
NA	TRBJ1-5	few	16	TRBV18	TGTGCCAGCTCATCCGCCGACTCCGGCGGTAATCAGCCCCAGCATTTT	CASSSADSGGNQPQHF
NA	TRBJ2-4	NA	17	TRBV2	TGTGCCAGCAGTCCCCCGGGACCCCCCTCCACAGGAAACATTCAGTACTTC	CASSPPGPPSTGNIQYF
NA	TRBJ2-7	NA	16	TRBV4-2	TGTGCCAGCAGCTCGTCAGGCTGGGATGAGGCCTACGAGCAGTACTTC	CASSSSGWDEAYEQYF
NA	TRBJ2-3	NA	15	TRBV12-2	TGTGCAAGTCGCCCAACGGGACAGGCCACAGATACGCAGTATTTT	CASRPTGQATDTQYF
NA	TRBJ1-6	NA	14	TRBV7-2	TGTGCCAGCAGCCCCACCAGGGCGAATTCACCCCTCCACTTT	CASSPTRANSPLHF
TRBD1	TRBJ2-7	NA	15	TRBV27	TGTGCCAGCAGTCCGAGGACAGGGGCATGGGTCGAGCAGTACTTC	CASSPRTGAWVEQYF
NA	TRBJ2-2	NA	13	TRBV19	TGTGCCAGTAGTATCGAGAGCTTCGGGGAGCTGTTTTTT	CASSIESFGELFF
NA	TRBJ1-2	NA	11	TRBV6-2/TRBV6-3	TGTGCCAGCAGTTACCATGGAGGCTACACCTTC	CASSYHGGYTF
TRBD1	TRBJ2-3	NA	14	TRBV19	TGTGCCAGTAGTCCCGGGACAGACACAGATACGCAGTATTTT	CASSPGTDTDTQYF
NA	TRBJ1-2	NA	14	TRBV7-9	TGTGCCAGCAGCTTAGTCGGCCGCAGAAATGGCTACACCTTC	CASSLVGRRNGYTF
NA	TRBJ2-1	NA	11	TRBV6-5	TGTGCCAGCAGTTTTAACAATGAGCAGTTCTTC	CASSFNNEQFF
NA	TRBJ1-3	NA	12	TRBV30	TGTGCGTGGGGGGTCTCTGGAAACACCATATATTTT	CAWGVSGNTIYF
TRBD2	TRBJ2-7	NA	16	TRBV3-1/TRBV3-2	TGTGCCAGCAGCCAAGATTTTACTAGCGGGAGAAACGAGCAGTACTTC	CASSQDFTSGRNEQYF
NA	TRBJ1-1	NA	15	TRBV7-2	TGTGCCAGCAGCTTGGTGAAGTACTTGGACACTGAAGCTTTCTTT	CASSLVKYLDTEAFF
TRBD2	TRBJ2-1	NA	13	TRBV19	TGTGCCAGTACCCGGACTAGCAGCTATGAGCAGTTCTTC	CASTRTSSYEQFF
NA	TRBJ2-7	NA	15	TRBV29-1	TGCAGCGTTCATATTGTGTGGCAGGGTGCCTACGAGCAGTACTTC	CSVHIVWQGAYEQYF
NA	TRBJ1-6	NA	15	TRBV7-2	TGTGCCAGCAGCCAGACGGGTTTGGGAGATTCACCCCTCCACTTT	CASSQTGLGDSPLHF
NA	TRBJ1-2	NA	14	TRBV11-2	TGTGCCAGCACTATTATGGAGAACTTGGGTGGCTACACCTTC	CASTIMENLGGYTF
TRBD1	TRBJ1-2	NA	15	TRBV19	TGTGCCAGTAGTTCACGGACAGGTTGGACCTGGGGCTACACCTTC	CASSSRTGWTWGYTF
TRBD1	TRBJ1-4	NA	16	TRBV4-3	TGCGCCAGCAGCCAAGAAGGAGGAGGGGGCAGTGAAAAACTGTTTTTT	CASSQEGGGGSEKLFF
NA	TRBJ1-2	NA	12	TRBV10-3	TGTGCCATCAGAGGGACTAACTATGGCTACACCTTC	CAIRGTNYGYTF
TRBD1	TRBJ1-4	NA	16	TRBV4-1	TGCGCCAGCACCGGGGCGAGACAGGGAGGAGATGAAAAACTGTTTTTT	CASTGARQGGDEKLFF
TRBD2	TRBJ2-1	NA	18	TRBV7-9	TGTGCCAGCAGCTTAAAGGGACTAGCGGGAGGGCCGTCAAATGAGCAGTTCTTC	CASSLKGLAGGPSNEQFF
TRBD2	TRBJ2-2	NA	16	TRBV11-1	TGTGCCAGCAGCTTGGCAGCGGGAGTGGTCACCGGGGAGCTGTTTTTT	CASSLAAGVVTGELFF
NA	TRBJ1-2	NA	11	TRBV27	TGTGCCAGCAGATCCTATTCTGGCTACACCTTC	CASRSYSGYTF
NA	TRBJ1-2	NA	15	TRBV28	TGTGCCAGCAGCCGTGATACAGAATATAACTATGGCTACACCTTC	CASSRDTEYNYGYTF
NA	TRBJ2-6	NA	20	TRBV7-9	TGTGCCAGCAGCACCGAACAAACGAGGGTGAGGTCTTCTGGGGCCAACGTCCTGACTTTC	CASSTEQTRVRSSGANVLTF
NA	TRBJ2-1	NA	12	TRBV7-9	TGTGCCAGCAGCATTAGCGGCAATGAGCAGTTCTTC	CASSISGNEQFF
NA	TRBJ2-2	NA	15	TRBV7-2	TGTGCCAGCAGTGCCCGGGGGCGCGGCACCGGGGAGCTGTTTTTT	CASSARGRGTGELFF
TRBD2	TRBJ2-7	NA	17	TRBV5-1	TGCGCCAGCAGCTTGGGCGGGGGGCTACTCAGCTCCTACGAGCAGTACTTC	CASSLGGGLLSSYEQYF
NA	TRBJ1-3	NA	15	TRBV7-8	TGTGCCAGCAGGGCAGGGCTGTACTCTGGAAACACCATATATTTT	CASRAGLYSGNTIYF
NA	TRBJ1-1	NA	14	TRBV14	TGTGCCAGCAGCCAAGGGCAGACGAACACTGAAGCTTTCTTT	CASSQGQTNTEAFF
TRBD1	TRBJ1-4	NA	14	TRBV6-5	TGTGCCAGCGGAAGGACAGGGCCTAATGAAAAACTGTTTTTT	CASGRTGPNEKLFF
NA	TRBJ2-2	once	15	TRBV18	TGTGCCAGCTCACCACCGGGGGCGAAGGCCGGGGAGCTGTTTTTT	CASSPPGAKAGELFF
NA	TRBJ1-1	once	14	TRBV11-2	TGTGCCAGCAGCCCCGGGACGGGGAACACTGAAGCTTTCTTT	CASSPGTGNTEAFF
TRBD2	TRBJ2-5	NA	13	TRBV4-2	TGTGCCAGCAGCCTGACTAGCCGCGAGACCCAGTACTTC	CASSLTSRETQYF
NA	TRBJ1-2	NA	13	TRBV5-1	TGCGCCAGCAGCTTGGATATGGGATATGGCTACACCTTC	CASSLDMGYGYTF
TRBD1	TRBJ1-1	NA	13	TRBV12-3/TRBV12-4	TGTGCCAGCAGCCCACGGACAGGAGCTGAAGCTTTCTTT	CASSPRTGAEAFF
TRBD2	TRBJ2-7	NA	14	TRBV7-3	TGTGCCAGCAGCTTAACTAGCGGGCACAGGGAGCAGTACTTC	CASSLTSGHREQYF
NA	TRBJ1-1	NA	12	TRBV5-5	TGTGCTGGTGGCAGGGAGGGAACTGAAGCTTTCTTT	CAGGREGTEAFF
NA	TRBJ1-4	NA	14	TRBV4-1	TGCGCCAGCAGCCAAGATCGGGGGACAAAAGGAGTGTTTTTT	CASSQDRGTKGVFF
NA	TRBJ1-1	NA	8	TRBV19	TGTGCCACCCTAGAAGCTTTCTTT	CATLEAFF
NA	TRBJ2-1	NA	15	TRBV3-1/TRBV3-2	TGTGCCAGCAGCCTAAGCATAGGGGGGTACAATGAGCAGTTCTTC	CASSLSIGGYNEQFF